This entry lists 2 T cell receptor beta chains sequenced from one sample in a study of identical twins. A single record per CDR3 protein comes from TCRdb applying MiXCR to the 5' RACE reads. The sample shows some 1,700,000 distinct CDR3 sequences, under 35% of them seen only once. The sample was cord blood. These receptor sequences come from a newborn girl in good health.

Points on this clonotype: Mismatch with germline at one junction end may stem from a read error. This sequence joins TRBV20-1 and TRBJ2-3; TRBD2 agrees at 15 bases. The CDR3 is made up of 15 amino acids. Looked up from germline, CDR1 is DFQATT and CDR2 is SNEGSKA (reference sequence). CDR3 residues: CSVRGLAGGADTRYF. As DNA, the CDR3 is TGCAGTGTCAGAGGACTAGCGGGAGGGGCAGATACGCGGTATTTT.

This clonotype was found many times. The V and J genes are TRBV12-3 or TRBV12-4 and TRBJ2-7; maybe TRBD2 (6 bases). Trimming pared 6 bases from V and 1 base from J, leaving 13 bases between. CDR3 length: 14 residues. CDR3 nucleotide sequence: TGTGCCAGCAGCTCGGCGGGACCTTCCTACGAGCAGTACTTC. It specifies CASSSAGPSYEQYF.